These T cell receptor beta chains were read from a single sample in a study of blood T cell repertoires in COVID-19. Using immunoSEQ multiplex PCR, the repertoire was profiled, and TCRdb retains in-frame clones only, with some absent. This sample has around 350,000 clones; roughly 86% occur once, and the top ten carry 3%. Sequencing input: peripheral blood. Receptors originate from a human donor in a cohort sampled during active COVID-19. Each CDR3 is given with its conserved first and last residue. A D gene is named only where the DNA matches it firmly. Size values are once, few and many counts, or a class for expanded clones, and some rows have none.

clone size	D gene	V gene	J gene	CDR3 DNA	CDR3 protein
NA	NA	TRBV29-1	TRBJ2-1	TGCAGCGTTGAAACGGGAGCCCCTTACTACAATGAGCAGTTCTTC	CSVETGAPYYNEQFF
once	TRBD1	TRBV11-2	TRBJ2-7	TGTGCCAGCAGGACCAGACAGGGGGCATCATACGAGCAGTACTTC	CASRTRQGASYEQYF
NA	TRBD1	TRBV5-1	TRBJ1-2	TGCGCCAGCAGCTGGACGGACAGGGGGCAGGGCTACACCTTC	CASSWTDRGQGYTF
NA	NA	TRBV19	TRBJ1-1	TGTGCCAGTAGTCAGAGCAGGGTGACTGAAGCTTTCTTT	CASSQSRVTEAFF
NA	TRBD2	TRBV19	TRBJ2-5	TGTGCCAGTAGTACCCCTAGCGGGTTAAAGACCCAGTACTTC	CASSTPSGLKTQYF
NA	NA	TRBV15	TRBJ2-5	TGTGCCACCAGCAGAGACCGCCCGCAGGAGACCCAGTACTTC	CATSRDRPQETQYF
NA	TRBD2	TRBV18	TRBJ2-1	TGTGCCAGCTCACACCCGGTGCGGGAGGGCCACCTGGGTGAGCAGTTCTTC	CASSHPVREGHLGEQFF
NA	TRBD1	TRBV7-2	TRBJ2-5	TGTGCCAGCAGCCAGGGACAGATCCAAGAGACCCAGTACTTC	CASSQGQIQETQYF
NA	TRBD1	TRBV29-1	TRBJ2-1	TGCAGCGTTGAGCGGACAGGGGGCTCTATTCAGTTCTTC	CSVERTGGSIQFF
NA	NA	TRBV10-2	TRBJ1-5	TGCGCCAGCAGCAGGGGCCCTCTTTCGGTTCAGCCCCAGCATTTT	CASSRGPLSVQPQHF
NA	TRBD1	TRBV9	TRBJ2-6	TGTGCCAGCAGAGACAGGGTCGGGGCCTCTGGGGCCAACGTCCTGACTTTC	CASRDRVGASGANVLTF
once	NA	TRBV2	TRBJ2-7	TGTGCCAGCAGTCCCTTCTACGAGCAGTACTTC	CASSPFYEQYF
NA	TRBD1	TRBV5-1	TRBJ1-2	TGCGCCAGCAGCCCAGGGGGTAACTATGGCTACACCTTC	CASSPGGNYGYTF
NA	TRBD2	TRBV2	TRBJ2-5	TGTGCCAGCAGTGTCACCGGGACTAGATACGAGACCCAGTACTTC	CASSVTGTRYETQYF
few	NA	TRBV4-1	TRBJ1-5	TGCGCCAGCAGCCAACCGTACAGGGAATTAGATCGCAATCAGCCCCAGCATTTT	CASSQPYRELDRNQPQHF
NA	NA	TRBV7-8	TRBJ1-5	TGTGCCAGCAGCTTAGCCGGGGTAAATCAGCCCCAGCATTTT	CASSLAGVNQPQHF
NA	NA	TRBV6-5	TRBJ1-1	TGTGCCAGCAGGCCGACAGGTACGAACACTGAAGCTTTCTTT	CASRPTGTNTEAFF
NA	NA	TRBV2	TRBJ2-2	TGTGCCAGCAGTGAAGCGCGGGACGTATTCAACACCGGGGAGCTGTTTTTT	CASSEARDVFNTGELFF
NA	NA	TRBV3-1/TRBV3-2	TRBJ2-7	TGTGCCAGCAGCCAAGGTCCGGGACACCTCTACGAGCAGTACTTC	CASSQGPGHLYEQYF
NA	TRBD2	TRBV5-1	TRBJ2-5	TGCGCCAGCAGCCCCGGACTAGCGGGGTCCCAAGAGACCCAGTACTTC	CASSPGLAGSQETQYF
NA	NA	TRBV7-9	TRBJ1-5	TGTGCCAGCAGCTTAGGCCAGGGTGGGCAGCCCCAGCATTTT	CASSLGQGGQPQHF
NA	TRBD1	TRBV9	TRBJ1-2	TGTGCCAGCAGCGTAGGAGGGGGCGAAACTAACTATGGCTACACCTTC	CASSVGGGETNYGYTF
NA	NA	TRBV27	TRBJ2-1	TGTGCCAGCAGCACGATACTGCTCCCCTACAATGAGCAGTTCTTC	CASSTILLPYNEQFF
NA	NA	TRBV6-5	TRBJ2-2	TGTGCCGGCTCGCAGGTAGTGAACACCGGGGAGCTGTTTTTT	CAGSQVVNTGELFF
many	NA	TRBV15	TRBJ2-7	TGTGCCACCAGCAGTTATTCCTTGCGGGGACCTGTCTCCTACGAGCAGTACTTC	CATSSYSLRGPVSYEQYF
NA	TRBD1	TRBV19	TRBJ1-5	TGTGCCAGTAGTGGGACAGGGCGTAGACAGCCCCAGCATTTT	CASSGTGRRQPQHF
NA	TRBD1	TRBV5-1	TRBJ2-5	TGCGCCAGCACACAACAGGGGGCTGGGGAGACCCAGTACTTC	CASTQQGAGETQYF
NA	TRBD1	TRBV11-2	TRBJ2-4	TGTGCCAGCAGCCCAGTGGGACAGGGGGCGACCAAAAACATTCAGTACTTC	CASSPVGQGATKNIQYF
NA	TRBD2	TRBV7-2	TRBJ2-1	TGTGCCAGCAGCTTAGCTAGCGGGGCATACAATGAGCAGTTCTTC	CASSLASGAYNEQFF
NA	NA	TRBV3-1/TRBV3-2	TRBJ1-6	TGTGCCAGCAGCCAAGGCAGGCAGCTTGGTTCACCCCTCCACTTT	CASSQGRQLGSPLHF
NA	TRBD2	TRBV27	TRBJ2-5	TGTGCCAGCAGGGGACTAGCGGGAGGGGAAGAGACCCAGTACTTC	CASRGLAGGEETQYF
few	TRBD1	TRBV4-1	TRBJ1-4	TGCGCCAGCAGCCAAGATCACAGGGGAGACGAAAAACTGTTTTTT	CASSQDHRGDEKLFF
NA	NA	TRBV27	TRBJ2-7	TGTGCCAGCAGTACCCTCCCCGGGACAAGCGAGCAGTACTTC	CASSTLPGTSEQYF
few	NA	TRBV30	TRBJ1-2	TGTGCCTGGAGAAAAAACAGGGTGGGCTATGGCTACACCTTC	CAWRKNRVGYGYTF
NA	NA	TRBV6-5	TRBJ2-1	TGTGCCAGCAGCGACCGACGGGGGGAGCAGTTCTTC	CASSDRRGEQFF
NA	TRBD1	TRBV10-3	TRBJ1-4	TGTGCCATCAGCTCACAGGGGCAGAATGAAAAACTGTTTTTT	CAISSQGQNEKLFF
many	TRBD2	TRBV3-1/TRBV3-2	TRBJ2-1	TGTGCCAGCAGCCGTCGACTAGCGGGATCCTACAATGAGCAGTTCTTC	CASSRRLAGSYNEQFF
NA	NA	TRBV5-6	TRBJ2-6	TGTGCCAGCAGAGTCCAGGGGTCCAACGTCCTGACTTTC	CASRVQGSNVLTF
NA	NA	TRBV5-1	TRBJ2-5	TGCGCCAGCAGCTTAAGCCTAGCAGATCAAGAGACCCAGTACTTC	CASSLSLADQETQYF
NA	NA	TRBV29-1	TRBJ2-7	TGCAGCGTATCTCTAGGAGGGTACGAGCAGTACTTC	CSVSLGGYEQYF
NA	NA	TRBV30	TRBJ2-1	TGTGCCTGGAAGGGGGGGGAGGAGCAGTTCTTC	CAWKGGEEQFF
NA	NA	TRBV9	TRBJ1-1	TGTGCCAGCAGCGTAGCCAGTGAGAACACTGAAGCTTTCTTT	CASSVASENTEAFF
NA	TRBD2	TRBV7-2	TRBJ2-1	TGTGCCAGCAGCTCCCGGGGCCCCGGGAGGAATGAGCAGTTCTTC	CASSSRGPGRNEQFF
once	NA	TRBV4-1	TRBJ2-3	TGCGCCAGCAGCCTGGGGCTCGGCACAGATACGCAGTATTTT	CASSLGLGTDTQYF
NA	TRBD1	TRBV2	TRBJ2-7	TGTGCCAGCACCGGGACAGCCTCCTACGAGCAGTACTTC	CASTGTASYEQYF
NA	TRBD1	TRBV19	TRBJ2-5	TGTGCCAGTAGCCTCGGACAGGGACAACAAGAGACCCAGTACTTC	CASSLGQGQQETQYF
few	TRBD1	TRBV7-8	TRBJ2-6	TGTGCCAGCAGCTTCCTGGGCGCCGGGACAGGGAGGTCTGGGGCCAACGTCCTGACTTTC	CASSFLGAGTGRSGANVLTF
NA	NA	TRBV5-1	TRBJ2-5	TGCGCCAGCAGCTTGGTTAAAGGGAGTCGGCTGGGGGAGACCCAGTACTTC	CASSLVKGSRLGETQYF
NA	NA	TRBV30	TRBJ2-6	TGTGCCTGGAGTGTAGATAGGGCGGGAAGGGCTCGTGGACATTTGAGCTCTGGGGCCAACGTCCTGACTTTC	CAWSVDRAGRARGHLSSGANVLTF
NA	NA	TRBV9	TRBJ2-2	TGTGCCAGCAGCGTGGAGGGGTACGGGGAGCTGTTTTTT	CASSVEGYGELFF
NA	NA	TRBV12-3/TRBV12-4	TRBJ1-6	TGTGCCAGCAGTTTTACAGAAAATTCACCCCTCCACTTT	CASSFTENSPLHF
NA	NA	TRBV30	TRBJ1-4	TGTGCCGCCCGGGGGGCGGGTGAGGAAAAACTGTTTTTT	CAARGAGEEKLFF
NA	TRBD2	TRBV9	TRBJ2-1	TGTGCCAGCAGCTCAAGACTAGCGGGAGTAGGTAACAATGAGCAGTTCTTC	CASSSRLAGVGNNEQFF
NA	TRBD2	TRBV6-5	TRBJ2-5	TGTGCCAGCACTGCAGGGACTAGCGTTAAAGAGACCCAGTACTTC	CASTAGTSVKETQYF
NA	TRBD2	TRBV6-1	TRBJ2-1	TGTGCCAGCAGTGTCGGGACTAGCCAACTTTCCTACAATGAGCAGTTCTTC	CASSVGTSQLSYNEQFF
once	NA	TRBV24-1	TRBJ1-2	TGTGCCACCAGTGATTTTCCGGGATCTGGTGGCTACACCTTC	CATSDFPGSGGYTF
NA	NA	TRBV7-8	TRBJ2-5	TGTGCCAGCAGCTTATCAGGGGATCGAGAGACCCAGTACTTC	CASSLSGDRETQYF